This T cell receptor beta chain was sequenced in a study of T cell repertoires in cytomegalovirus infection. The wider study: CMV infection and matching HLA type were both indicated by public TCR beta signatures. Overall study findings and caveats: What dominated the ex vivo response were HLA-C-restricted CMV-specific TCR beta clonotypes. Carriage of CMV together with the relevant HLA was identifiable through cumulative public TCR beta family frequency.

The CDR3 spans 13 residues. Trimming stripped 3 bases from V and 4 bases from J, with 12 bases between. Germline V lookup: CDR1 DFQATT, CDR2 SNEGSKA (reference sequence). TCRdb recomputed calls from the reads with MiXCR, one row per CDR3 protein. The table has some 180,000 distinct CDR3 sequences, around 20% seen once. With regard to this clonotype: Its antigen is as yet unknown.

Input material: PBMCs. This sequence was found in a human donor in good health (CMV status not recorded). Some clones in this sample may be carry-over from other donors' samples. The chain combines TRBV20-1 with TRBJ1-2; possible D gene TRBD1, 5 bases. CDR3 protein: CSASIITGYGYTF. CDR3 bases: TGCAGTGCTAGCATTATTACAGGCTATGGCTACACCTTC.